This TCR beta chain was identified during a study of blood T cell repertoires in COVID-19. The CDR3 consists of 11 residues. Trimming at V came to 10 bases and at J to 7 bases, leaving 3 bases not matched to a gene. Germline CDR1 is LNHDA and CDR2 is SQIVND (reference sequence). Using immunoSEQ multiplex PCR, the repertoire was profiled, and TCRdb retains in-frame clones only, with some absent. The table shows over 250,000 clones, with approximately 91% occurring only once. This sequence joins TRBV19 and TRBJ1-2; 10 nucleotides line up with TRBD1. The TCR was taken from a man aged 50 to 59 with acute or convalescent COVID-19. Sequencing was done on a sample of peripheral blood. The CDR3 DNA follows: TGTGCCACCGGGACAGGGGTTGGCTACACCTTC. Translation: CATGTGVGYTF. The variable domain in full, completed from reference TRBV19 and TRBJ1-2, reads DGGITQSPKYLFRKEGQNVTLSCEQNLNHDAMYWYRQDPGQGLRLIYYSQIVNDFQKGDIAEGYSVSREKKESFPLTVTSAQKNPTAFYLCATGTGVGYTFGSGTRLTVV.